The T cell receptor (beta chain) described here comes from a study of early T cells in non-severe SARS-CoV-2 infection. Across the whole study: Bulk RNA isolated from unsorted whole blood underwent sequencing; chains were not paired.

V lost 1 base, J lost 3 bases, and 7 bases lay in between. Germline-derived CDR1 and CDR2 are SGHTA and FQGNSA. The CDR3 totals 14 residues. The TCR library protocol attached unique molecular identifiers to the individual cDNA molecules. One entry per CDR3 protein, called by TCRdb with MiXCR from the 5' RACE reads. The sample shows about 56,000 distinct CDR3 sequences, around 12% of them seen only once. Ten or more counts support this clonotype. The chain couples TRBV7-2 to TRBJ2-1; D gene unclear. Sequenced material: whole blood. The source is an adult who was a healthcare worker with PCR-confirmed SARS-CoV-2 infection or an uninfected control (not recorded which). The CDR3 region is CASSLGPSYNEQFF. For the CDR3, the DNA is TGTGCCAGCAGCTTAGGGCCAAGCTACAATGAGCAGTTCTTC. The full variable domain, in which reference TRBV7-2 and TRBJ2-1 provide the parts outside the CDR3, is GAGVSQSPSNKVTEKGKDVELRCDPISGHTALYWYRQSLGQGLEFLIYFQGNSAPDKSGLPSDRFSAERTGGSVSTLTIQRTQQEDSAVYLCASSLGPSYNEQFFGPGTRLTVL.